Each of the 2 T cell receptor beta chains below was sequenced from the same sample in a study of blood T cells in healthy people across ages (dated by TCRdb to between 2015 and 2017). The library came from 5' RACE. A second PCR of roughly 7 to 11 cycles was performed with a sample-barcoded 5' primer and a J-beta primer mix. TCRdb reworked the public reads: Q25 trimming with fastp, MiXCR clone assembly, productive beta chains retained. Rows with one shared CDR3 protein collapse into an entry with the most common genes and DNA. The sample table records over 1,500,000 distinct CDR3 sequences; 39% of these occur just once. The ten top clones hold 23% of the sample. Sequencing used blood. These receptors originate from a human donor in good health.

This clonotype came up many times. The chain uses TRBV7-2 and TRBJ2-7, with D possibly matching TRBD2 (5 bases). The germline gives CDR1 SGHTA, CDR2 FQGNSA. CDR3 length equals 14 residues. V shed 3 bases and J shed 0 bases, with 9 bases lying between them. The CDR3 protein is CASSFGVSSYEQYF. In DNA form, the CDR3 reads TGTGCCAGCAGCTTCGGGGTAAGCTCCTACGAGCAGTACTTC.

This CDR3 reads CASSFLATHGYTF. The CDR3 DNA reads TGTGCCAGCAGTTTCCTGGCGACCCACGGCTACACCTTC. The V gene is TRBV12-3 or TRBV12-4, the J gene TRBJ1-2, with D unclear. The CDR3 contains 13 residues. Trimming took 3 bases from V and 8 from J, leaving 13 bases between them.